Included here is one T cell receptor (beta chain) sequence, with context. The antigen is unknown. These data originate in a study of CD8 T cells in ankylosing spondylitis. Overall study findings and caveats: Previously reported in reactive arthritis synovial fluid and blood were some of the motif variants.

Quantitative 5'-RACE with molecular barcodes was used to make the TCR beta libraries. TCRdb re-analysed the 5' RACE reads in MiXCR, keeping a single row per CDR3 protein. The table includes 30,000 to 45,000 distinct CDR3 sequences, 16% detected once. From germline, CDR1 is SGHAT and CDR2 FQNNGV. The CDR3 covers 15 residues. The V segment lost 4 bases and the J segment 7 bases; nucleotides outside the gene matches: 6. The sequence came from a male donor with ankylosing spondylitis or in good health (not recorded which). The source material was blood. V usage is TRBV11-2 and J usage is TRBJ2-2, with 10 bases matching TRBD1. CDR3 sequence reads: CASSSGTGAVGELFF. CDR3 coding DNA: TGTGCCAGCAGCTCCGGGACAGGGGCGGTCGGGGAGCTGTTTTTT.